The 24 T cell receptor beta chains below were found in one sample sequenced in a study of shared clonotypes between healthy human individuals. The repertoire was sequenced with immunoSEQ multiplex PCR; TCRdb's copy has only in-frame clones and lacks some. The table records approximately 500,000 clones, about 80% of them present only once. The sequenced material came from PBMCs. These receptors all stem from a woman between 40 and 55 years old in good health. Some clones in this sample may be carry-over from other donors' samples.

This clone has just a few counts. The genes are TRBV7-3 and TRBJ2-7; no clear D gene. The V end lost 4 bases, the J end lost 6 bases, and 10 bases lay between the germline ends. The CDR3 extends over 12 amino acids. Germline V gene data show CDR1 as SGHTA and CDR2 as FQGTGA. The chain's CDR3 is CASSSGLGEQYF. Written as DNA, the CDR3 is TGTGCCAGCAGCTCCGGGCTCGGCGAGCAGTACTTC. Full variable domain (remainder filled in from reference TRBV7-3 and TRBJ2-7): GAGVSQTPSNKVTEKGKYVELRCDPISGHTALYWYRQSLGQGPEFLIYFQGTGAADDSGLPNDRFFAVRPEGSVSTLKIQRTERGDSAVYLCASSSGLGEQYFGPGTRLTVT.

The chain combines TRBV2 with TRBJ2-6; TRBD1 might be the D (5 bases). V shed 3 bases and J shed 1 base, with 7 bases lying between them. The germline CDR1 and CDR2 sequences are SNHLY and FYNNEI. The CDR3 totals 15 residues. This CDR3 reads CASSDQGSGANVLTF. CDR3 DNA: TGTGCCAGCAGTGACCAGGGATCTGGGGCCAACGTCCTGACTTTC.

The rearrangement joins TRBV5-1 to TRBJ2-3; tentatively, D is TRBD1 (6 bases). The V end lost 0 bases, the J end lost 5 bases, and 7 bases lay between the germline ends. The length of the CDR3 is 13 residues. The germline V gene has CDR1 SGHRS and CDR2 YFSETQ. CDR3 sequence: CASSLGRGDTQYF. CDR3 DNA sequence: TGCGCCAGCAGCTTGGGCAGGGGAGATACGCAGTATTTT.

This clone was seen only once. The rearrangement links TRBV4-1 to TRBJ2-1, with unresolved D. V dropped 1 base and J dropped 7 bases, with 20 bases sitting between them. Germline CDR1 MGHRA, CDR2 YSYEKL. This CDR3 spans 17 amino acids. As DNA, the CDR3 is TGCGCCAGCAGCCAAGCCGGGCTTACCCCCCCAGGAAATGAGCAGTTCTTC. Translated: CASSQAGLTPPGNEQFF.

The V gene is TRBV7-8, the J gene TRBJ1-2, with D hard to call. The CDR3 contains 15 residues. From germline, CDR1 is SGHVS and CDR2 FQNEAQ. The germline V and J ends were trimmed by 5 bases and 2 bases, with 15 bases remaining between them. The DNA of the CDR3 is TGTGCCAGCAGCCCGAGACTTATAATGAACTATGGCTACACCTTC. Translated, it gives CASSPRLIMNYGYTF.

The rearrangement joins TRBV9 to TRBJ2-5, with D perhaps TRBD2 (6 bases). The CDR3 is 14 residues long. The germline V and J ends were trimmed by 0 bases and 1 base, with 7 bases remaining between them. CDR1 is SGDLS and CDR2 is YYNGEE in the germline V gene. The CDR3 nucleotides read TGTGCCAGCAGCGTAGTTAGCGGCCAAGAGACCCAGTACTTC. Its translation is CASSVVSGQETQYF.

The chain is built from TRBV29-1 and TRBJ2-3; D remains unclear. CDR1 is SQVTM and CDR2 is ANQGSEA in the germline V gene. This CDR3 spans 15 amino acids. Trimming stripped 4 bases from V and 0 bases from J, with 14 bases between. As DNA, the CDR3 is TGCAGCGTTGGAAGTAGAGCTTCTAGCACAGATACGCAGTATTTT. This codes for CSVGSRASSTDTQYF.

The CDR3 DNA sequence: TGCGCCAGCAGCCAACAGGACCTTTCCATCGGGGAGCTGTTTTTT. It codes for CASSQQDLSIGELFF. J is TRBJ2-2 and V is TRBV4-1; D is unresolved. Germline values: CDR1 MGHRA, CDR2 YSYEKL. This CDR3 has 15 amino acids. The V end was cut by 2 bases, the J end by 7 bases, with 14 bases between.

CDR3 nucleotides: TGTGCCAGCAGCCATGAGGGACTAGCGGGCACCTACGAGCAGTACTTC. It codes for CASSHEGLAGTYEQYF. The J gene is TRBJ2-7, the V gene TRBV4-2, with TRBD2 identical over 12 bases. Germline values: CDR1 LGHNA, CDR2 YNFKEQ. V lost 3 bases to trimming and J lost 2 bases; unmatched junction nucleotides: 5. CDR3 length: 16 residues.

There are many counts of this clone. The rearrangement joins TRBV11-3 to TRBJ2-1; D gene ambiguous. The V and J ends lost 5 bases and 2 bases respectively, with 13 bases between them. Per the germline V gene, CDR1 is SGHNT and CDR2 is YENEEA. The CDR3 extends over 15 amino acids. CDR3 region: CASSPFEGPYNEQFF. In DNA, the CDR3 is TGTGCCAGCAGCCCCTTCGAAGGCCCCTACAATGAGCAGTTCTTC.

The J gene is TRBJ2-5, the V gene TRBV7-2; 11 bases are shared with TRBD2. The CDR3 sequence is 16 residues long. CDR1 and CDR2 from the germline V gene are SGHTA and FQGNSA. V lost 5 bases, J lost 4 bases, and 9 bases stayed unmatched. DNA for the CDR3: TGTGCCAGCAGCCGATTGGGACTAGCGGCCATAGAGACCCAGTACTTC. Protein: CASSRLGLAAIETQYF. Drawing the rest from reference TRBV7-2 and TRBJ2-5, the complete variable domain is GAGVSQSPSNKVTEKGKDVELRCDPISGHTALYWYRQSLGQGLEFLIYFQGNSAPDKSGLPSDRFSAERTGGSVSTLTIQRTQQEDSAVYLCASSRLGLAAIETQYFGPGTRLLVL.

V and J are TRBV18 and TRBJ2-3; D gene ambiguous. Looked up from germline, CDR1 is KGHSH and CDR2 is LQKENI. The germline V and J ends were trimmed by 2 bases and 0 bases, with 3 bases remaining between them. The CDR3 contains 13 residues. The CDR3 DNA sequence: TGTGCCAGCTCACCAAAAAGCACAGATACGCAGTATTTT. It yields the protein CASSPKSTDTQYF. The whole variable domain, remainder taken from reference TRBV18 and TRBJ2-3, is NAGVMQNPRHLVRRRGQEARLRCSPMKGHSHVYWYRQLPEEGLKFMVYLQKENIIDESGMPKERFSAEFPKEGPSILRIQQVVRGDSAAYFCASSPKSTDTQYFGPGTRLTVL.

This clone has a single count. The chain employs TRBV7-8 and TRBJ2-5, with TRBD1 as a possible D gene (5 bases). The germline V gene has CDR1 SGHVS and CDR2 FQNEAQ. CDR3 size: 15 residues. V was cut by 4 bases and J by 1 base, with 13 bases left in between. The CDR3 is CASSSIRQGQETQYF. The CDR3 DNA reads TGTGCCAGCAGCTCCATTCGTCAGGGCCAAGAGACCCAGTACTTC.

The chain couples TRBV28 to TRBJ2-1; 9 bases align to TRBD2. The CDR3 is 15 residues long. The germline V gene has CDR1 MDHEN and CDR2 SYDVKM. Losses at the gene ends were 6 bases for V and 9 bases for J; bases not matched to a gene: 12. The chain's CDR3 is CASSPRTSVRGEQFF. For the CDR3, the DNA is TGTGCCAGCAGCCCGCGGACTAGCGTAAGGGGTGAGCAGTTCTTC.

The V call is TRBV7-9, the J call TRBJ2-1, with D unclear. Trimming removed 1 base at V and 9 bases at J, with 10 bases between. This CDR3 is built from 13 residues. Germline V lookup: CDR1 SEHNR, CDR2 FQNEAQ (reference sequence). The CDR3 loop is CASSLGLLTEQFF. The CDR3 DNA reads as TGTGCCAGCAGCTTAGGACTCCTCACTGAGCAGTTCTTC.

The chain has TRBV19 and TRBJ2-1; 10 positions match TRBD2. J was trimmed by 9 bases and V by 6 bases; bases with no gene match: 5. Germline V CDR1 and CDR2: LNHDA, SQIVND (reference sequence). The CDR3 spans 13 residues. The CDR3 bases are TGTGCCAGTAGGCTAGCGGGAGATCCTGAGCAGTTCTTC. Translating it yields CASRLAGDPEQFF. The whole variable domain, remainder taken from reference TRBV19 and TRBJ2-1, is DGGITQSPKYLFRKEGQNVTLSCEQNLNHDAMYWYRQDPGQGLRLIYYSQIVNDFQKGDIAEGYSVSREKKESFPLTVTSAQKNPTAFYLCASRLAGDPEQFFGPGTRLTVL.

For this clone: Different DNA sequences within this sample yield the same CDR3. The CDR3 coding sequence is TGCGCCAGCAGCTTAACGGGGGACTATGGCTACACCTTC. Amino acid sequence: CASSLTGDYGYTF. V and J are TRBV5-1 and TRBJ1-2; D possibly corresponds to TRBD1 (5 bases). The CDR3 contains 13 residues. V lost 2 bases and J lost 3, with 8 bases in between. CDR1 and CDR2 (germline): SGHRS, YFSETQ.

This clone occurred a few times. The same CDR3 can be traced to other DNA sequences in this sample. The chain recombines TRBV5-1 with TRBJ2-5; D not certain. Between the trimmed V and J ends, which lost 0 bases and 3 bases, there was a span of 0 bases. Per germline, CDR1 SGHRS and CDR2 YFSETQ. This CDR3 is built from 11 residues. CDR3 protein: CASSLEETQYF. CDR3 in DNA: TGCGCCAGCAGCTTGGAAGAGACCCAGTACTTC.

The J gene is TRBJ2-3, the V gene TRBV5-1; TRBD2 matches at 7 bases. J was trimmed by 1 base and V by 0 bases; bases with no gene match: 5. The CDR3 runs 16 residues. The germline V gene encodes CDR1 SGHRS and CDR2 YFSETQ. CDR3 sequence (DNA): TGCGCCAGCAGCTTGGAGGCTAGCGGACGCACAGATACGCAGTATTTT. Translation: CASSLEASGRTDTQYF.

The chain links TRBV5-8 to TRBJ2-4; a weak D match, TRBD1 (6 bases). The CDR3 runs to 15 residues. Germline V gene sequence: CDR1 SGHTS, CDR2 YDEGEE. The V and J ends lost 0 bases and 7 bases respectively, with 14 bases between them. The CDR3 coding sequence is TGTGCCAGCAGCTTGGGACAGGCGTCGCGGAACATTCAGTACTTC. Amino acid sequence: CASSLGQASRNIQYF.

V gene TRBV27 combines with J gene TRBJ2-7; 10 bases fit TRBD1. The CDR3 has 14 amino acids. Germline CDR1 reads MNHEY; CDR2 reads SMNVEV (reference sequence). With 7 bases clipped from V and 4 bases from J, the junction kept 7 bases outside the gene matches. Written as DNA, the CDR3 is TGTGCCAGCACCCGTGGACAGGGGGGGTACGAGCAGTACTTC. Protein product: CASTRGQGGYEQYF.

The J gene is TRBJ2-7, the V gene TRBV4-1; 10 positions match TRBD2. CDR1 and CDR2 (germline): MGHRA, YSYEKL. The CDR3 contains 15 residues. The ends lost 5 bases at V and 3 bases at J; junction bases unmatched: 7. The CDR3 region has the DNA TGCGCCAGCAGCGTCCTAGCGGGAGTCAACTACGAGCAGTACTTC. Protein product: CASSVLAGVNYEQYF.

V usage is TRBV4-1 and J usage is TRBJ2-1; TRBD2 matches 7 bases. CDR3 length: 18 amino acids. V shed 0 bases, J shed 6 bases, and the junction held 14 bases outside the gene matches. Germline V gives CDR1 MGHRA, CDR2 YSYEKL. CDR3 amino acids: CASSQDIYERGVRNEQFF. In nucleotides, the CDR3 is TGCGCCAGCAGCCAAGACATCTACGAGCGGGGTGTGCGCAATGAGCAGTTCTTC.

There are many counts of this clone. The chain has TRBV6-1 and TRBJ2-1; 9 bases are shared with TRBD2. Germline-derived CDR1 and CDR2 are MNHNS and SASEGT. The CDR3 has 15 residues. The ends lost 10 bases at V and 4 bases at J; junction bases unmatched: 11. The CDR3 here is CATRHLAGGYNEQFF. DNA of the CDR3: TGTGCCACCCGTCACCTGGCGGGAGGGTACAATGAGCAGTTCTTC.